Listed here is a single T cell receptor (beta chain). This entry comes from a study of blood T cell repertoires in COVID-19. Study details: The origin of the acute and convalescent COVID-19 samples was the United States, Italy and Spain. Sample material is recorded as cDNA or gDNA derived from T cells, B-cell-depleted T cells, or PBMCs.

In the original workflow: Using reference gene primer amplification, nucleated cell counts were estimated. This table comes from immunoSEQ multiplex PCR, and its TCRdb copy is limited to in-frame clones, with some not included. V, J and clone size were drawn from that table, and D and trimming were deduced from the DNA. The repertoire has around 190,000 clones, approximately 88% of them found once; the top ten carry about 8.4%. Germline V gene sequence: CDR1 SNHLY, CDR2 FYNNEI. The trim removed 3 bases at V and 1 base at J, leaving 4 bases unmatched. CDR3 length: 15 amino acids. All recovered Cohort 3 donors got two negative PCRs, got clearance, or saw symptom resolution.

Sequencing was done on a sample of PBMCs or T cells enriched from blood (not recorded which). The chain couples TRBV2 to TRBJ1-1, with 8 bases identical to TRBD1. This TCR was sampled from a woman under 30 who had recovered from COVID-19. CDR3 coding DNA: TGTGCCAGCAGTGACCAAACAGGGGGGAACACTGAAGCTTTCTTT. Amino acid sequence: CASSDQTGGNTEAFF.